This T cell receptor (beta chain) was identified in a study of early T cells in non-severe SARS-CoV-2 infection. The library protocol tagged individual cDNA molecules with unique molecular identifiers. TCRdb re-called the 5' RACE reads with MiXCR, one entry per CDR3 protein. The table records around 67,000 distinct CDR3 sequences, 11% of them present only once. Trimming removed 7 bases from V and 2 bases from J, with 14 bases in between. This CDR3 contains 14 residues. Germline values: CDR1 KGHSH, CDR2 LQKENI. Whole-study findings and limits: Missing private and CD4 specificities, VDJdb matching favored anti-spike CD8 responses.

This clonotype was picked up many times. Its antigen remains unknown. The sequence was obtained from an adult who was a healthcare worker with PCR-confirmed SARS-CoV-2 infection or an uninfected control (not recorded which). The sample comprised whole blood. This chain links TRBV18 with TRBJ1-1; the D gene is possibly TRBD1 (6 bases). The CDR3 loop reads CASYSMDRNTEAFF. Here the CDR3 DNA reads TGTGCCAGCTACTCTATGGACAGAAACACTGAAGCTTTCTTT.